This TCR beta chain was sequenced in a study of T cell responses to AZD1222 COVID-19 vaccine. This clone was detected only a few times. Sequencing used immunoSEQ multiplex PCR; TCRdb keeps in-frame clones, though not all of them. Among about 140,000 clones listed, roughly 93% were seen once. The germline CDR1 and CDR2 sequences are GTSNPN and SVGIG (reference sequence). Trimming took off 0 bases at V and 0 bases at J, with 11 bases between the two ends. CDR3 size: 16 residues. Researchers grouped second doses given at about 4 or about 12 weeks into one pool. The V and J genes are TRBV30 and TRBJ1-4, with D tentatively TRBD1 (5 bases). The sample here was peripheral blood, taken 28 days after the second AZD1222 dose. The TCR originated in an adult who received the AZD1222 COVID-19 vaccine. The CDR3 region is CAWSVLGGATNEKLFF. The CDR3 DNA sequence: TGTGCCTGGAGTGTACTTGGGGGGGCAACTAATGAAAAACTGTTTTTT. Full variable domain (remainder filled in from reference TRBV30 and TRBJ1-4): SQTIHQWPATLVQPVGSPLSLECTVEGTSNPNLYWYRQAAGRGLQLLFYSVGIGQISSEVPQNLSASRPQDRQFILSSKKLLLSDSGFYLCAWSVLGGATNEKLFFGSGTQLSVL.